The 8 T cell receptor beta chains given below trace back to one sample, sequenced in a study of cytomegalovirus exposure and HLA in healthy donors. Profiled with immunoSEQ multiplex PCR; TCRdb holds only in-frame clones, not every one. This table has roughly 130,000 clones, about nine tenths appearing once. Sequenced material: PBMCs. All receptors come from a young man in good health and CMV-seronegative.

This rearrangement joins TRBV7-6 to TRBJ2-6; D is possibly TRBD1 (5 bases). V was pared by 2 bases and J by 0 bases, with 14 bases between. This CDR3 contains 18 residues. CDR1 is SGHVS, CDR2 FNYEAQ, per germline. The DNA for the CDR3 is TGTGCCAGCAGCTTATTCCAGGGTAGGATCTCTGGGGCCAACGTCCTGACTTTC. Translation: CASSLFQGRISGANVLTF.

Only one count was recorded for this clone. The CDR3 here is CASSQDSLSNQPQHF. The DNA of the CDR3 is TGTGCCAGCAGTCAGGACAGTTTAAGCAATCAGCCCCAGCATTTT. The chain recombines TRBV2 with TRBJ1-5, with D possibly TRBD1 on 6 matching bases. Trimming left V 5 bases short and J 1 base short, with 12 bases between. Germline CDR1 reads SNHLY; CDR2 reads FYNNEI. The CDR3 consists of 15 residues.

This chain joins TRBV6-6 and TRBJ1-6; 7 bases are a match to TRBD1. There are 16 residues in the CDR3. In germline, CDR1 is MNHNY, CDR2 SVGAGI (reference sequence). Trimming took 7 bases from V and 5 from J; bases not matched to a gene: 11. CDR3 protein: CASTWTGPPNNSPLHF. CDR3 bases: TGTGCCAGCACCTGGACAGGCCCCCCTAATAATTCACCCCTCCACTTT.

The V call is TRBV6-5, the J call TRBJ1-4; 8 nucleotides line up with TRBD1. The CDR3 length is 15 residues. The germline gives CDR1 MNHEY, CDR2 SVGAGI. With V trimmed by 7 bases and J by 8 bases, 12 bases remained unmatched. CDR3 DNA sequence: TGTGCCAGCACCTCAGGGGGCCAGGGTAAAGAAAAACTGTTTTTT. The encoded protein is CASTSGGQGKEKLFF.

The V and J genes are TRBV11-2 and TRBJ2-3; D may be TRBD2 (7 bases). Germline CDR1 is SGHAT and CDR2 is FQNNGV. With 5 bases removed from V and 2 bases from J, the gap between germline ends came to 17 bases. CDR3 length: 16 residues. The CDR3 coding sequence is TGTGCCAGCAGCCCGGGGAGGGGGGCGCTCACAGATACGCAGTATTTT. Protein: CASSPGRGALTDTQYF.

The chain is built from TRBV18 and TRBJ1-6; no reliable D call. The V end was cut by 1 base, the J end by 5 bases, with 6 bases between. CDR3 size: 14 residues. The germline gives CDR1 KGHSH, CDR2 LQKENI. Written as DNA, the CDR3 is TGTGCCAGCTCACCACTCCGAGATAATTCACCCCTCCACTTT. Translating gives CASSPLRDNSPLHF.

The V gene is TRBV7-4, the J gene TRBJ1-1; perhaps TRBD1 as D (5 bases). With 0 bases removed from V and 4 bases from J, the gap between germline ends came to 6 bases. The germline V gene encodes CDR1 SGHVT and CDR2 SQSDAQ. This CDR3 has 13 amino acids. The CDR3 sequence: CASSLARGTEAFF. CDR3 sequence (DNA): TGTGCCAGCAGCTTAGCAAGGGGCACTGAAGCTTTCTTT. The complete variable domain, with remaining parts taken from reference TRBV7-4 and TRBJ1-1, reads GAGVSQSPRYKVAKRGRDVALRCDSISGHVTLYWYRQTLGQGSEVLTYSQSDAQRDKSGRPSGRFSAERPERSVSTLKIQRTEQGDSAVYLCASSLARGTEAFFGQGTRLTVV.

The V gene is TRBV7-9, the J gene TRBJ1-2; D ambiguous. Trimming pared 3 bases from V and 10 bases from J, leaving 9 bases between. The germline V gene has CDR1 SEHNR and CDR2 FQNEAQ (reference sequence). The CDR3 covers 11 residues. CDR3 DNA sequence: TGTGCCAGCAGCTTTGAGCTGCACTACACCTTC. It is translated as CASSFELHYTF. The whole variable domain, filled in from reference TRBV7-9 and TRBJ1-2, reads DTGVSQNPRHKITKRGQNVTFRCDPISEHNRLYWYRQTLGQGPEFLTYFQNEAQLEKSRLLSDRFSAERPKGSFSTLEIQRTEQGDSAMYLCASSFELHYTFGSGTRLTVV.